A selection of T cell receptor beta chains follows, all from one sample in a study of graft-versus-host responses after intestinal transplantation. These TCRs are of unknown antigen specificity. The data were produced by immunoSEQ multiplex PCR, yet TCRdb's version contains in-frame clones alone and is incomplete. The repertoire holds approximately 63,000 clones, about 94% seen once, with roughly 0.4% in the top ten. The source material was unstimulated CD4+ T cells sorted from spleen or lymph node cells, sampled before transplant. The receptors were sampled from a human donor who was the organ donor for an intestinal transplant. CDR3s include the opening cysteine and the closing phenylalanine or tryptophan. The D gene is left open where the match is weak. Clone sizes are given selectively: once, few, many, or a class where the clone is expanded.

v_gene	d_gene	abundance	j_gene	CDR3nt	CDR3aa
TRBV11-2	TRBD1	NA	TRBJ2-4	TGTGCCAGCAGCTTTACCCGGACAGGGGGCAACATTCAGTACTTC	CASSFTRTGGNIQYF
TRBV6-5	TRBD1	NA	TRBJ2-7	TGTGCCAGCAACCCCAGGACAGGGAAAGGCGAGCAGTACTTC	CASNPRTGKGEQYF
TRBV6-4	TRBD2	NA	TRBJ2-1	TGTGCCAGCAGTGAGCGGGGGGGATCCAATGAGCAGTTCTTC	CASSERGGSNEQFF
TRBV4-1	NA	NA	TRBJ1-1	TGCGCCAGCCGGCGGGTAGGGACGGGGGGCACTGAAGCTTTCTTT	CASRRVGTGGTEAFF
TRBV28	NA	once	TRBJ2-3	TGTGCCAGCAGCTTCTCGACTCAGGGGAGCGCAGATACGCAGTATTTT	CASSFSTQGSADTQYF
TRBV7-2	NA	NA	TRBJ1-2	TGTGCCAGCAGCCAAACAGGGATGGAGGGCTACACCTTC	CASSQTGMEGYTF
TRBV12-5	TRBD1	NA	TRBJ2-2	TGTGCTAGTGGTTTGGGGGACAGGAACACCGGGGAGCTGTTTTTT	CASGLGDRNTGELFF
TRBV9	NA	NA	TRBJ2-3	TGTGCCAGCAGCGTAGGCAGGGGCTCGGGGGCAGATACGCAGTATTTT	CASSVGRGSGADTQYF
TRBV10-3	TRBD1	NA	TRBJ1-2	TGTGCCATCAGTGACAGGGGGCATGGCTACACCTTC	CAISDRGHGYTF
TRBV15	TRBD1	few	TRBJ1-2	TGTGCCACCAGCTTGACAGGGTTCTATGGCTACACCTTC	CATSLTGFYGYTF
TRBV25-1	NA	NA	TRBJ2-7	TGTGCCAGCACACCACCATGGGGGCACGAGCAGTACTTC	CASTPPWGHEQYF
TRBV5-4	TRBD2	NA	TRBJ2-7	TGTGCCAGCAGCCCGAGATCAAGCGGGGGGCGATACGAGCAGTACTTC	CASSPRSSGGRYEQYF
TRBV6-5	NA	NA	TRBJ1-5	TGTGCCAGCAGTTACTCGTTTGGGCTTTGGCCCCAGCATTTT	CASSYSFGLWPQHF
TRBV6-6	TRBD1	NA	TRBJ1-2	TGTGCCAGCAGAGAAGGGGGCTCCTATGGCTACACCTTC	CASREGGSYGYTF
TRBV5-1	NA	NA	TRBJ2-7	TGCGCCAGCAGCCGTGGCAGGAACTCCTACGAGCAGTACTTC	CASSRGRNSYEQYF
TRBV4-2	NA	NA	TRBJ2-7	TGTGCCAGCAGCCAACGTAGAGGTCGTAGCGGTCCCTACGAGCAGTACTTC	CASSQRRGRSGPYEQYF
TRBV29-1	TRBD1	NA	TRBJ2-7	TGCAGCGTGATGAGGACAGGGGGAACCTACGAGCAGTACTTC	CSVMRTGGTYEQYF
TRBV10-3	TRBD1	NA	TRBJ1-2	TGTGCCATCAGCAAGGACAGGGGAGGGATAAGTGGTGGCTACACCTTC	CAISKDRGGISGGYTF
TRBV5-1	TRBD1	NA	TRBJ1-6	TGCGCCAGCAGCTGGACAGGGGATAATTCACCCCTCCACTTT	CASSWTGDNSPLHF
TRBV18	NA	NA	TRBJ2-3	TGTGCCAGCTCACCATATACGGGACGCAACACAGATACGCGGTATTTT	CASSPYTGRNTDTRYF
TRBV7-8	NA	NA	TRBJ1-5	TGTGCCAGCTGCCGGCAGGGCGACCAGCCCCAGCATTTT	CASCRQGDQPQHF
TRBV11-3	NA	NA	TRBJ2-1	TGTGCCAGCAGCCAATCCCGGCCAGGGGGGTTCGGAAGTGAGCAGTTCTTC	CASSQSRPGGFGSEQFF
TRBV30	NA	NA	TRBJ1-2	TGTGCCCAAAGCTACCGGGACTACTATGGCTACACCTTC	CAQSYRDYYGYTF